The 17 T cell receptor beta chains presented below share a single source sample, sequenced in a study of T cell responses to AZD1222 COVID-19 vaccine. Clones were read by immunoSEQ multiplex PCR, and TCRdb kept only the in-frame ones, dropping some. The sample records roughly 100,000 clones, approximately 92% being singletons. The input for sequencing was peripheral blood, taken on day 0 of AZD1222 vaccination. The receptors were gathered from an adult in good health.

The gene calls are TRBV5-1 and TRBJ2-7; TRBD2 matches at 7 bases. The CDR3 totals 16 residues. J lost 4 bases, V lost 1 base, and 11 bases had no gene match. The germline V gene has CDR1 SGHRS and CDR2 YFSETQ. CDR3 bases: TGCGCCAGCAGCTTGACGCGTGCTAGCGGTAAATACGAGCAGTACTTC. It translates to CASSLTRASGKYEQYF.

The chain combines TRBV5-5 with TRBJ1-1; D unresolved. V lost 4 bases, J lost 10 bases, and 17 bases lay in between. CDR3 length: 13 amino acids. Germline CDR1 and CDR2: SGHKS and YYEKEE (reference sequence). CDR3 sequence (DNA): TGTGCCAGCAGCCTGGCAGTGAAGTACGTAGCTTTCTTT. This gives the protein CASSLAVKYVAFF.

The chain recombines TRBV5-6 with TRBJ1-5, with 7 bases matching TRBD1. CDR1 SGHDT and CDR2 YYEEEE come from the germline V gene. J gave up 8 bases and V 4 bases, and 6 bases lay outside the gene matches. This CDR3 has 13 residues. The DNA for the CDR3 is TGTGCCAGCAGCCGACAGGGAAGGGAGCCCCAGCATTTT. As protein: CASSRQGREPQHF.

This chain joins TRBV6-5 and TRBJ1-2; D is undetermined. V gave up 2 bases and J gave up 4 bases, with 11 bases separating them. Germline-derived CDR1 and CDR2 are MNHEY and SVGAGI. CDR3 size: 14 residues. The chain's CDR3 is CASSYGQAGYGYTF. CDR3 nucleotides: TGTGCCAGCAGTTACGGCCAGGCTGGCTATGGCTACACCTTC.

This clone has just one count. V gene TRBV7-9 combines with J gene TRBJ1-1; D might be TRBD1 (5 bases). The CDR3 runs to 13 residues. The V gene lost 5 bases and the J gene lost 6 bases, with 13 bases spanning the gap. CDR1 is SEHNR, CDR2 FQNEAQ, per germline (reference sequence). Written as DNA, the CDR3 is TGTGCCAGCAGCAATCCCCCGGGGGCTGAAGCTTTCTTT. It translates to CASSNPPGAEAFF.

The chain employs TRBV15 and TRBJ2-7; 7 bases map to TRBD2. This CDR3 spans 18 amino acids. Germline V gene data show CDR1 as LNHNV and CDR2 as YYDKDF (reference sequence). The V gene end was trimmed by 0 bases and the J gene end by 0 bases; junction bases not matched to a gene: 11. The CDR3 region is CATSRDWGVRGDSYEQYF. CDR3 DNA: TGTGCCACCAGCAGAGATTGGGGGGTCCGGGGGGACTCCTACGAGCAGTACTTC.

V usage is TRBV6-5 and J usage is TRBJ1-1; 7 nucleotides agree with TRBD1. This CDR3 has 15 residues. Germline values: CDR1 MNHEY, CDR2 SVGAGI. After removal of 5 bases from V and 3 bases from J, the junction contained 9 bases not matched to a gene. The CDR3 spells CASSPLIGGDTEAFF. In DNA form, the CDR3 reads TGTGCCAGCAGTCCCCTGATAGGGGGCGACACTGAAGCTTTCTTT.

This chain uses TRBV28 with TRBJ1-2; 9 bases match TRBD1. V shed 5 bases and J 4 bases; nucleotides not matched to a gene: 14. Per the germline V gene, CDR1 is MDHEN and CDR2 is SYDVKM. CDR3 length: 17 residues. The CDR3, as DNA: TGTGCCAGCAGTACTCTCGGGACAGGGTCCCAATTCTATGGCTACACCTTC. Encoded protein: CASSTLGTGSQFYGYTF.

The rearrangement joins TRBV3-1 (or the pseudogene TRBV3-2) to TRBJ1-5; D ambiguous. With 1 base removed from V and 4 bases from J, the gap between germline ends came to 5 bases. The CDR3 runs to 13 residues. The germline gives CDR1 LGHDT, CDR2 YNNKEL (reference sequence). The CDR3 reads CASSQAVNQPQHF. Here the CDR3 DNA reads TGTGCCAGCAGCCAAGCCGTAAATCAGCCCCAGCATTTT.

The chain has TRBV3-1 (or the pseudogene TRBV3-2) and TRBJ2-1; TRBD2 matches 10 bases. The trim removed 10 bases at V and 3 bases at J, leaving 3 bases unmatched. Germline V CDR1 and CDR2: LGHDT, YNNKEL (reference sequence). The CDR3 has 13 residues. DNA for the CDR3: TGTGCCACAGCGGGGGGGGGCTACAATGAGCAGTTCTTC. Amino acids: CATAGGGYNEQFF.

Written as DNA, the CDR3 is TGTGCCAGCAGCCCAAGTCGGGGGGGCCCAGATACGCAGTATTTT. This codes for CASSPSRGGPDTQYF. The chain couples TRBV7-3 to TRBJ2-3; 8 bases fit TRBD2. Germline V CDR1 and CDR2: SGHTA, FQGTGA. The CDR3 is 15 residues long. With 5 bases clipped from V and 4 bases from J, the junction kept 8 bases outside the gene matches.

As DNA, the CDR3 is TGCGCCAGCAGCCAAGAAATCGGTATTAGCTCCTACAATGAGCAGTTCTTC. Translation gives CASSQEIGISSYNEQFF. This chain joins TRBV4-3 and TRBJ2-1; D is uncertain. The CDR3 totals 17 residues. V was trimmed by 0 bases and J by 0 bases, leaving 12 bases between them. CDR1 is LGHNA, CDR2 YSLEER, per germline.

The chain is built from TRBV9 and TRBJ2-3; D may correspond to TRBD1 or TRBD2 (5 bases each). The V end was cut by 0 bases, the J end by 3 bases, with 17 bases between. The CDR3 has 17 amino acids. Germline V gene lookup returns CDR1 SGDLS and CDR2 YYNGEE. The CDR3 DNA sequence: TGTGCCAGCAGCGTAGACGTCCTAGCTGGGGGTACAGATACGCAGTATTTT. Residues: CASSVDVLAGGTDTQYF. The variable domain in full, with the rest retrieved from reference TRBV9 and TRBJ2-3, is DSGVTQTPKHLITATGQRVTLRCSPRSGDLSVYWYQQSLDQGLQFLIQYYNGEERAKGNILERFSAQQFPDLHSELNLSSLELGDSALYFCASSVDVLAGGTDTQYFGPGTRLTVL.

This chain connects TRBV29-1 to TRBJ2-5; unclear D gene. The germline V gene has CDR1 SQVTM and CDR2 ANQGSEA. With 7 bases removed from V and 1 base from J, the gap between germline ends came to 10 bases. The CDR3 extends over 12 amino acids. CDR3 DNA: TGCAGCGATCGGACGGCCCAAGAGACCCAGTACTTC. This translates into CSDRTAQETQYF.

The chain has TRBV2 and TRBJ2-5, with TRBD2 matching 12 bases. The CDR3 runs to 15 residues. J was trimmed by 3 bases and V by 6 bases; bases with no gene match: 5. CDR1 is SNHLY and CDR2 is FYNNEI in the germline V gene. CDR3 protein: CASSFGLAGKETQYF. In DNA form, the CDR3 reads TGTGCCAGCAGCTTCGGACTAGCGGGGAAAGAGACCCAGTACTTC.

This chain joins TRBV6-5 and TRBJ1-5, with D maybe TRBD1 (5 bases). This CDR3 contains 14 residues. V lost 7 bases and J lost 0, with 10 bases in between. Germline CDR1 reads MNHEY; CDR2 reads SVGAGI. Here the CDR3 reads CASKSGNSNQPQHF. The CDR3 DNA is TGTGCCAGCAAGTCAGGGAATAGCAATCAGCCCCAGCATTTT.

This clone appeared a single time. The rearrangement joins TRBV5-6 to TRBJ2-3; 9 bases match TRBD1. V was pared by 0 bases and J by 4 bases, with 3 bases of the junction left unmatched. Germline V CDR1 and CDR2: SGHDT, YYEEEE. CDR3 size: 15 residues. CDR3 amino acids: CASSLGRTGADTQYF. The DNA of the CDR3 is TGTGCCAGCAGCTTGGGCAGGACAGGGGCAGATACGCAGTATTTT.